Following are 23 T cell receptor beta chains from one sample sequenced in a study of T cells in Graves' hyperthyroidism and ophthalmopathy. RNA transcripts served as the template for amplifying TCR beta CDR3 regions. TCR CDR3 underwent first-round RT-PCR with the HTBI primer set. TCRdb fed the multiplex PCR reads into MiXCR, producing one record per CDR3 protein. The sample consists of around 300,000 distinct CDR3 sequences, over 12% of them appearing once. Input material: blood. Every receptor here comes from a woman in her 50s with Graves' hyperthyroidism that later progressed to Graves' ophthalmopathy.

This clonotype was seen a handful of times. The chain is built from TRBV7-8 and TRBJ1-3; D gene unclear. The CDR3 is made up of 16 amino acids. Trimming removed 4 bases at V and 0 bases at J, with 13 bases between. Germline V lookup: CDR1 SGHVS, CDR2 FQNEAQ. The DNA for the CDR3 is TGTGCCAGCAGCTCATCCAGATCGGTCTCTGGAAACACCATATATTTT. This codes for CASSSSRSVSGNTIYF.

This clonotype was detected many times. This sequence joins TRBV12-3 or TRBV12-4 and TRBJ1-1; D might be TRBD1 (5 bases). V gave up 3 bases and J gave up 0 bases, with 11 bases separating them. CDR3 length: 15 amino acids. The CDR3, as DNA: TGTGCCAGCAGTTTCGGGGCGTTCATGAACACTGAAGCTTTCTTT. Amino acids: CASSFGAFMNTEAFF.

This clonotype was recorded at least ten times. The V call is TRBV18, the J call TRBJ2-7; unclear D gene. The V gene lost 3 bases and the J gene lost 1 base, with 19 bases spanning the gap. The CDR3 runs 17 residues. CDR1 and CDR2 from the germline V gene are KGHSH and LQKENI. CDR3 amino acids: CASSPEKGWSASYEQYF. As DNA, the CDR3 is TGTGCCAGCTCACCTGAGAAGGGATGGAGCGCGTCCTACGAGCAGTACTTC.

This clonotype occurred many times. The rearrangement uses TRBV20-1 and TRBJ2-3; TRBD1 agrees at 9 bases. This CDR3 has 15 amino acids. V trimming: 8 bases; J trimming: 1 base; junction bases outside the gene matches: 10. CDR1 and CDR2 (germline): DFQATT, SNEGSKA (reference sequence). In nucleotides, the CDR3 is TGCAGTCCCCCGGGGAACAGGGGGCGCACAGATACGCAGTATTTT. Encoded protein: CSPPGNRGRTDTQYF.

The table lists this clonotype with a count of one. The V call is TRBV11-3, the J call TRBJ2-1, with D possibly TRBD2 on 6 matching bases. CDR1 is SGHNT, CDR2 YENEEA, per germline. The CDR3 has 15 amino acids. V was cut by 5 bases and J by 10 bases, with 21 bases left in between. The CDR3 region is CASSHPRGTSGEQFF. CDR3 in DNA: TGTGCCAGCAGCCACCCCCGGGGGACGTCGGGAGAGCAGTTCTTC.

The chain is built from TRBV20-1 and TRBJ2-1; 10 positions match TRBD2. The CDR3 extends over 16 amino acids. V lost 0 bases and J lost 12; bases outside the gene matches: 14. Germline-derived CDR1 and CDR2 are DFQATT and SNEGSKA (reference sequence). The CDR3 DNA reads TGCAGTGCTAGAGATTGGCTAGCGGGAGAGAGAGGGGGGCAGTTCTTC. Translating gives CSARDWLAGERGGQFF.

The V and J genes are TRBV5-1 and TRBJ2-3; a possible D gene is TRBD2 (6 bases). Germline loops: CDR1 SGHRS, CDR2 YFSETQ. Trimming took 6 bases from V and 5 from J, leaving 22 bases between them. The CDR3 sequence is 16 residues long. The CDR3 loop reads CASMSARGTFRDTQYF. CDR3 nucleotide sequence: TGCGCCAGCATGTCAGCAAGAGGGACTTTTAGAGATACGCAGTATTTT.

Ten or more counts support this clonotype. This chain connects TRBV6-1 to TRBJ2-1, with 9 bases matching TRBD2. The CDR3 is 16 residues long. V dropped 5 bases and J dropped 8; count of bases not matched to a gene: 13. Germline V gene data show CDR1 as MNHNS and CDR2 as SASEGT. The CDR3 sequence is CASSNLLAGVIYEQFF. The CDR3 bases are TGTGCCAGCAGTAACTTACTAGCGGGCGTGATCTATGAGCAGTTCTTC.

In this sample, this clonotype turned up many times. The chain is built from TRBV20-1 and TRBJ2-1; no clear D. CDR3 length: 11 residues. CDR1 is DFQATT, CDR2 SNEGSKA, per germline (reference sequence). The V end was cut by 7 bases, the J end by 6 bases, with 10 bases between. The CDR3 loop reads CSVPGANEQFF. CDR3 sequence (DNA): TGCAGTGTGCCTGGAGCCAATGAGCAGTTCTTC.

This clonotype was seen many times. This chain connects TRBV29-1 to TRBJ2-4, with TRBD2 matching 8 bases. Trimming took 6 bases from V and 4 from J; bases not matched to a gene: 5. The CDR3 has 13 residues. Germline V gene sequence: CDR1 SQVTM, CDR2 ANQGSEA. Here the CDR3 reads CSVSGTSKNIQYF. CDR3 nucleotide sequence: TGCAGCGTCTCGGGGACTAGTAAAAACATTCAGTACTTC. Together with reference TRBV29-1 and TRBJ2-4, the CDR3 gives the full variable domain: SAVISQKPSRDICQRGTSLTIQCQVDSQVTMMFWYRQQPGQSLTLIATANQGSEATYESGFVIDKFPISRPNLTFSTLTVSNMSPEDSSIYLCSVSGTSKNIQYFGAGTRLSVL.

For the CDR3, the DNA is TGTGCCAGCAGCCGTCGGGGACTAGGCGAGGAGGGTACGCAGTATTTT. It yields the protein CASSRRGLGEEGTQYF. The chain combines TRBV4-2 with TRBJ2-3; 8 bases are shared with TRBD2. Germline CDR1 LGHNA, CDR2 YNFKEQ. The junction had 14 bases not matched to a gene; V was cut back by 4 bases and J by 8 bases. The CDR3 has 16 residues.

This clonotype was found many times. In DNA, the CDR3 is TGTGCCAGCTCACCACCGAGTAGGGTCGGCGAGACCCAGTACTTC. It is translated as CASSPPSRVGETQYF. The chain recombines TRBV18 with TRBJ2-5; no firm D call. The V end was cut by 0 bases, the J end by 5 bases, with 13 bases between. CDR1 and CDR2 from the germline V gene are KGHSH and LQKENI. There are 15 residues in the CDR3.

This clonotype has at least ten counts. The chain uses TRBV5-1 and TRBJ1-1; 9 bases map to TRBD1. With V trimmed by 3 bases and J by 0 bases, 6 bases remained unmatched. Germline V gene lookup returns CDR1 SGHRS and CDR2 YFSETQ. The CDR3 runs 16 residues. CDR3 amino acids: CASSSTGGLLNTEAFF. The CDR3, as DNA: TGCGCCAGCAGCTCCACAGGGGGCTTGTTGAACACTGAAGCTTTCTTT.

There are many counts of this clonotype. The chain uses TRBV28 and TRBJ2-1; D is possibly TRBD2 (6 bases). The CDR3 has 17 residues. V shed 1 base and J shed 0 bases, with 13 bases lying between them. Germline CDR1 is MDHEN and CDR2 is SYDVKM. CDR3: CASSLLGGTSSYNEQFF. The DNA of the CDR3 is TGTGCCAGCAGTTTATTGGGCGGGACCAGCTCCTACAATGAGCAGTTCTTC.

V and J are TRBV27 and TRBJ2-5, with D possibly being TRBD1 or TRBD2 (6 bases each). The CDR3 has 14 amino acids. The V end was cut by 8 bases, the J end by 3 bases, with 16 bases between. Germline V gene lookup returns CDR1 MNHEY and CDR2 SMNVEV (reference sequence). CDR3 coding DNA: TGTGCCAGCGCCGGGGGCGGCAAGGAAGAGACCCAGTACTTC. This gives the protein CASAGGGKEETQYF.

The table lists this clonotype with many counts. The chain recombines TRBV5-1 with TRBJ2-4, with 8 bases identical to TRBD1. The CDR3 totals 13 residues. Losses at the gene ends were 4 bases for V and 7 bases for J; bases not matched to a gene: 4. Germline V lookup: CDR1 SGHRS, CDR2 YFSETQ. CDR3 sequence reads: CASSLQGANIQYF. CDR3 DNA sequence: TGCGCCAGCAGCCTCCAGGGGGCGAACATTCAGTACTTC.

At least ten counts were recorded for this clonotype. The J gene is TRBJ2-1, the V gene TRBV3-1; unclear D gene. V gave up 3 bases and J gave up 2 bases, with 8 bases separating them. This CDR3 is built from 14 residues. Germline lookup yields CDR1 LGHDT and CDR2 YNNKEL (reference sequence). The CDR3 DNA follows: TGTGCCAGCAGCCAGGGCGAAACCTACAATGAGCAGTTCTTC. Amino acid sequence: CASSQGETYNEQFF.

This clonotype has ten or more counts. V and J are TRBV11-2 and TRBJ2-1; 10 bases fit TRBD2. The CDR3 is made up of 17 amino acids. Germline lookup yields CDR1 SGHAT and CDR2 FQNNGV. V trimming: 0 bases; J trimming: 9 bases; junction bases outside the gene matches: 11. The chain's CDR3 is CASSLESGRALSSEQFF. CDR3 DNA: TGTGCCAGCAGCTTAGAAAGCGGGAGGGCCCTAAGCTCTGAGCAGTTCTTC.

At least ten counts were recorded for this clonotype. The chain joins TRBV2 to TRBJ2-1, with TRBD2 matching 9 bases. Germline V gene data show CDR1 as SNHLY and CDR2 as FYNNEI. With V trimmed by 4 bases and J by 1 base, 5 bases remained unmatched. The CDR3 runs 16 residues. Here the CDR3 reads CASSGLAGASYNEQFF. Here the CDR3 DNA reads TGTGCCAGCAGTGGGTTAGCGGGAGCGTCCTACAATGAGCAGTTCTTC.

This chain joins TRBV4-2 and TRBJ2-7, with 7 positions matching TRBD2. The CDR3 has 15 amino acids. V dropped 0 bases and J dropped 6; count of bases not matched to a gene: 8. The germline V gene encodes CDR1 LGHNA and CDR2 YNFKEQ. The CDR3 sequence: CASSQETGGPGEQYF. In DNA, the CDR3 is TGTGCCAGCAGCCAAGAAACGGGAGGCCCTGGCGAGCAGTACTTC.

The sample holds many counts of this clonotype. The DNA for the CDR3 is TGTGCTCATTCCGGGACAGGGAATGAAAAACTGTTTTTT. Its protein product is CAHSGTGNEKLFF. V is TRBV30 and J is TRBJ1-4; TRBD1 aligns across 9 bases. The CDR3 runs 13 residues. The germline gives CDR1 GTSNPN, CDR2 SVGIG (reference sequence).

In this sample, this clonotype turned up many times. The CDR3 nucleotides are TGTGCCAGCAGTTATTCGCCTAGCGGGAGCGAGCAGTACTTC. Translating gives CASSYSPSGSEQYF. The chain carries TRBV6-2 or TRBV6-3 and TRBJ2-7, with TRBD2 matching 10 bases. Trimming took 3 bases from V and 6 from J; bases not matched to a gene: 5. The CDR3 covers 14 residues. Germline values: CDR1 MNHEY, CDR2 SVGEGT.

This clonotype was seen at least ten times. J is TRBJ1-5 and V is TRBV20-1; D is undetermined. CDR3 length: 14 residues. The V and J ends lost 0 bases and 5 bases respectively, with 11 bases between them. Looked up from germline, CDR1 is DFQATT and CDR2 is SNEGSKA (reference sequence). The CDR3 here is CSARDSPWDQPQHF. CDR3 in DNA: TGCAGTGCTAGAGATAGCCCTTGGGATCAGCCCCAGCATTTT.